Listed below are T cell receptor beta chains from one sample, sequenced in a study of cytomegalovirus exposure and HLA in healthy donors. Libraries were prepared by immunoSEQ multiplex PCR; TCRdb keeps only in-frame clonotypes and omits some of them. The sample yields approximately 240,000 clones, 70% to 80% seen once. Specimen: PBMCs. These receptors all come from a woman aged 55 to 70 in good health and CMV-seropositive. Each CDR3 is given with its conserved first and last residue. The order of the fields is J gene, V gene, CDR3 protein.

J gene: TRBJ1-2
V gene: TRBV10-3
CDR3 protein: CAIDVTKGQGIKGYTF

J gene: TRBJ1-1
V gene: TRBV18
CDR3 protein: CASSRGTASLNTEAFF

J gene: TRBJ1-4
V gene: TRBV28
CDR3 protein: CASSPQATTNEKLFF

J gene: TRBJ1-3
V gene: TRBV19
CDR3 protein: CASVEGANGNTIYF

J gene: TRBJ2-7
V gene: TRBV4-2
CDR3 protein: CASSQEGPLAGGSYEQYF

J gene: TRBJ2-5
V gene: TRBV2
CDR3 protein: CASSEEAGTTETQYF

J gene: TRBJ2-1
V gene: TRBV30
CDR3 protein: CAWSSPGQGRTYNEQFF

J gene: TRBJ1-6
V gene: TRBV19
CDR3 protein: CASNPGQGNSPLHF

J gene: TRBJ2-4
V gene: TRBV5-1
CDR3 protein: CASSLAARGGLDIQYF

J gene: TRBJ2-7
V gene: TRBV28
CDR3 protein: CASSSSGTGTYEQYF

J gene: TRBJ1-1
V gene: TRBV7-3
CDR3 protein: CASSQRTALAPFF

J gene: TRBJ2-7
V gene: TRBV18
CDR3 protein: CASSPRPGGYEQYF

J gene: TRBJ2-5
V gene: TRBV9
CDR3 protein: CASSVGRSGEETQYF

J gene: TRBJ1-2
V gene: TRBV10-2
CDR3 protein: CASSESWTGALYGYTF

J gene: TRBJ2-1
V gene: TRBV19
CDR3 protein: CASSKLAGGDNEQFF

J gene: TRBJ2-7
V gene: TRBV2
CDR3 protein: CASRVTSYEQYF

J gene: TRBJ2-3
V gene: TRBV7-8
CDR3 protein: CASSSPTRGANTDTQYF

J gene: TRBJ2-3
V gene: TRBV6-5
CDR3 protein: CASSYSAGVGADTQYF

J gene: TRBJ2-1
V gene: TRBV7-2
CDR3 protein: CASSPTSGTYNEQFF

J gene: TRBJ1-4
V gene: TRBV7-9
CDR3 protein: CSSSLRQGGEKLFF

J gene: TRBJ1-4
V gene: TRBV28
CDR3 protein: CASSLPGEKLFF

J gene: TRBJ1-1
V gene: TRBV10-3
CDR3 protein: CAIRGSGGYTEAFF

J gene: TRBJ1-6
V gene: TRBV27
CDR3 protein: CASSLTPRGPVGSPLHF

J gene: TRBJ2-7
V gene: TRBV5-1
CDR3 protein: CASSLVGQGGREQYF

J gene: TRBJ2-7
V gene: TRBV7-9
CDR3 protein: CASQGNRGSSYEQYF

J gene: TRBJ1-2
V gene: TRBV9
CDR3 protein: CASSTENRGPRGYTF

J gene: TRBJ1-2
V gene: TRBV7-2
CDR3 protein: CASSWTGGYDYTF

J gene: TRBJ2-3
V gene: TRBV30
CDR3 protein: CAWSPGGGTTDTQYF

J gene: TRBJ1-2
V gene: TRBV30
CDR3 protein: CVKQGLGHGQGGGYGYTF

J gene: TRBJ1-1
V gene: TRBV18
CDR3 protein: CASSPTGGRTEAFF

J gene: TRBJ1-2
V gene: TRBV29-1
CDR3 protein: CSVTLGQGYGYTF